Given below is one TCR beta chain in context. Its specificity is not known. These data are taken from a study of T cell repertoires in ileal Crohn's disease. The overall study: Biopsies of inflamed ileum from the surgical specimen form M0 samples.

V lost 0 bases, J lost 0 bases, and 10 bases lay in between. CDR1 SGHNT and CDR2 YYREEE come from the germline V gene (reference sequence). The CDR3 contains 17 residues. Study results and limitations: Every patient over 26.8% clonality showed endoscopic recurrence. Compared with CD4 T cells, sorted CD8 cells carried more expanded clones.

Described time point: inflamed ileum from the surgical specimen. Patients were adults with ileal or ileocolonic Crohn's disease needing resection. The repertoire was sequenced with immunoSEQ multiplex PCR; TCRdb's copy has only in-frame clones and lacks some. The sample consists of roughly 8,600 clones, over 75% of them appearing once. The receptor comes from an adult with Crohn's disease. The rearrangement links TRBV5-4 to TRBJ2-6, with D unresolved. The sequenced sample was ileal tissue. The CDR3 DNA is TGTGCCAGCAGCTTGGGGTTCCACCTCTCTGGGGCCAACGTCCTGACTTTC. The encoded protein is CASSLGFHLSGANVLTF.